This T cell receptor (beta chain) was recovered during a study of identical twins. Of note for this clonotype: Its specificity is unknown.

There are 16 residues in the CDR3. Trimming at V came to 6 bases and at J to 1 base, leaving 10 bases not matched to a gene. MiXCR was run by TCRdb on the 5' RACE reads, yielding one entry per CDR3 protein. This sample has 650,000 to 750,000 distinct CDR3 sequences, with approximately 22% found just once. Study-level findings and limits: Conclusions leaned on cross-sectional statistical analysis and did not track the same donors over time. Diverse VJ usage suggested most zero-insertion clonotypes were not invariant T cells.

This sample also belongs to another study, concerning T cells expressing NK-cell markers. As that report states: About six donors showed dominant NKG2C+ clonotypes comprising about 1.0-7.5% of their CD8+ T cells.

This chain uses TRBV12-3 or TRBV12-4 with TRBJ2-5, with 8 bases matching TRBD2. The origin of this receptor is a young woman in good health. Material for sequencing was PBMCs. Written as DNA, the CDR3 is TGTGCCAGCAGCCTTTCAGCGGGGGCCAGCCAAGAGACCCAGTACTTC. It encodes CASSLSAGASQETQYF.